Sequencing of this T cell receptor beta chain was carried out in a study of spatial heterogeneity in lung cancer. CDR1 and CDR2 from the germline V gene are SGHRS and YFSETQ. The CDR3 runs 14 residues. The V segment lost 4 bases and the J segment 4 bases; nucleotides outside the gene matches: 6. TCRdb reanalysed the 5' RACE reads using MiXCR and keeps one entry per CDR3 protein. The profile covers about 94,000 distinct CDR3 sequences, with approximately 20% appearing a single time and 20% to 25% taken by the ten largest. Noted time point: blood at routine non-recurrence follow-up after resection. This clonotype was picked up a small number of times.

The V gene is TRBV5-1, the J gene TRBJ1-1, with 8 nucleotides matching TRBD1. The receptor was derived from a male donor with early-stage non-small cell lung cancer. The starting material was PBMCs, obtained at follow-up. The CDR3 nucleotides read TGCGCCAGCAGCGAGGGACAGGCGGCCACTGAAGCTTTCTTT. Encoded protein: CASSEGQAATEAFF.